The 4 T cell receptor beta chains below all came from one sample that was sequenced in a study of blood T cells in healthy people across ages. Together with a sample-barcoded 5' primer, a J-beta primer mix was included in a second PCR lasting about 6 to 12 cycles. TCRdb re-derived calls from the 5' RACE reads in MiXCR, one entry per CDR3 protein. This sample yields 1 million or so distinct CDR3 sequences, of which about 23% are seen a single time; around 0.75% belongs to the top ten. The data were also submitted as part of a second study, on T cells of mothers and their children.

Material for sequencing was blood. The receptors stem from a girl aged 2-10 years in good health.

The V gene is TRBV7-8, the J gene TRBJ2-7; weak D call: TRBD1 (5 bases). The CDR3 consists of 14 residues. The V gene's germline CDR1 is SGHVS and CDR2 FQNEAQ. V was clipped by 3 bases and J by 2 bases, with 11 bases between them. CDR3 sequence (DNA): TGTGCCAGCAGCTTCCGGACGGACACCTACGAGCAGTACTTC. Protein product: CASSFRTDTYEQYF.

This clonotype has more than one count but fewer than ten. The rearrangement links TRBV20-1 to TRBJ2-1; D is possibly TRBD2 (6 bases). Germline loops: CDR1 DFQATT, CDR2 SNEGSKA (reference sequence). This CDR3 is built from 15 residues. V lost 0 bases, J lost 5 bases, and 14 bases lay in between. CDR3 nucleotides: TGCAGTGCTAGAGATCTTGCGGGGATAGACAATGAGCAGTTCTTC. This gives the protein CSARDLAGIDNEQFF.

This rearrangement joins TRBV12-3 or TRBV12-4 to TRBJ1-1; TRBD1 aligns across 8 bases. This CDR3 comprises 15 residues. V trimming: 3 bases; J trimming: 1 base; junction bases outside the gene matches: 4. CDR3 bases: TGTGCCAGCAGTTTCAGGGACAGGACGAACACTGAAGCTTTCTTT. Translated: CASSFRDRTNTEAFF.

This clonotype was observed a handful of times. The chain combines TRBV27 with TRBJ1-2; the match to TRBD1 covers 8 bases. This CDR3 has 14 residues. V lost 5 bases, J lost 5 bases, and 7 bases stayed unmatched. Looked up from germline, CDR1 is MNHEY and CDR2 is SMNVEV (reference sequence). CDR3 sequence reads: CASSRDRTLYGYTF. In DNA form, the CDR3 reads TGTGCCAGCAGTCGGGACAGGACCCTATATGGCTACACCTTC.